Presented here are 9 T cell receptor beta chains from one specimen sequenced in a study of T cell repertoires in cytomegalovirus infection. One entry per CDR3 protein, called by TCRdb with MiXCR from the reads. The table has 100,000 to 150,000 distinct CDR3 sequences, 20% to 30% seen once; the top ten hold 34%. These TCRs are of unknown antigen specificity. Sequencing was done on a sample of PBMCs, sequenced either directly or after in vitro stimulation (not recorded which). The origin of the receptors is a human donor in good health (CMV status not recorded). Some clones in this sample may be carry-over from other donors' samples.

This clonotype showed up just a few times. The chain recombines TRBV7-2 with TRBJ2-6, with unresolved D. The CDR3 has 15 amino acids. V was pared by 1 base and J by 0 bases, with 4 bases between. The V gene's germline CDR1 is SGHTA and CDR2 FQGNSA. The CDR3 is CASSLVLSGANVLTF. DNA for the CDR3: TGTGCCAGCAGCTTAGTCCTCTCTGGGGCCAACGTCCTGACTTTC.

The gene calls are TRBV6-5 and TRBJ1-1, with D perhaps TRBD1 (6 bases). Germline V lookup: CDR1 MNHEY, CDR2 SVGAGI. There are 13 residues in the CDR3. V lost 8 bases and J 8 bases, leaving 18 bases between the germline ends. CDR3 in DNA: TGTGCCAGCCATGACTGGGGGGGCTTGGAAGCTTTCTTT. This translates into CASHDWGGLEAFF.

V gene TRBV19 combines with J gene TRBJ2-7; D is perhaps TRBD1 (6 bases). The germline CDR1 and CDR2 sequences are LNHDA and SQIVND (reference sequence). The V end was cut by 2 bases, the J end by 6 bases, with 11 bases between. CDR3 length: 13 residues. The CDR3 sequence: CASSITQGSEQYV. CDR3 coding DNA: TGTGCCAGTAGTATAACACAGGGCAGCGAGCAGTACGTC.

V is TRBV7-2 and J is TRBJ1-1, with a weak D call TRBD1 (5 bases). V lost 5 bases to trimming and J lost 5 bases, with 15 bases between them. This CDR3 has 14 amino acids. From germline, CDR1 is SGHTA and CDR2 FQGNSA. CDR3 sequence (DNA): TGTGCCAGCAGCAAAGGGGAAGTGAGTACTGAAGCTTTCTTT. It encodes CASSKGEVSTEAFF.

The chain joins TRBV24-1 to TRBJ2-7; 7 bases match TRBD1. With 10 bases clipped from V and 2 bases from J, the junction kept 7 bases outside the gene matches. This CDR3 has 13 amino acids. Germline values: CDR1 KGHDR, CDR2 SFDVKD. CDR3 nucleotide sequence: TGTGCCACGTCAGGACAGGATACCTACGAGCAGTACTTC. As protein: CATSGQDTYEQYF.

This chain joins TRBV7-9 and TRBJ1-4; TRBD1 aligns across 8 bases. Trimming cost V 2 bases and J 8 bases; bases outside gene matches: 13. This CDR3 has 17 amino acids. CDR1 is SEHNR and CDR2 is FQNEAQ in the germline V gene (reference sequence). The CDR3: CASSLPYQQGEREKLFF. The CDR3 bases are TGTGCCAGCAGCTTACCTTACCAACAGGGGGAGCGGGAAAAACTGTTTTTT.

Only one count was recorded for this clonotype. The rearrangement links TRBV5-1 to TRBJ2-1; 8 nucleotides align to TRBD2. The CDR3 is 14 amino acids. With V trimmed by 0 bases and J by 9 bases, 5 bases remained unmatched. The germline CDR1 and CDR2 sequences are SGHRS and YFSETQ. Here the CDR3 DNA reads TGCGCCAGCAGCTTGGCAGCGGGAGCAGGTGAGCAGTTCTTC. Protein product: CASSLAAGAGEQFF.

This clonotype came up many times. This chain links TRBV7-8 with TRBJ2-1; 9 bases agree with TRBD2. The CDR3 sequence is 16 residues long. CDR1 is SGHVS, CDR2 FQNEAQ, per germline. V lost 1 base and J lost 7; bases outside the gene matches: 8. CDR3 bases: TGTGCCAGCAGCTTAGAAGCGCGGGAGGGCCGGAATGAGCAGTTCTTC. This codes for CASSLEAREGRNEQFF.

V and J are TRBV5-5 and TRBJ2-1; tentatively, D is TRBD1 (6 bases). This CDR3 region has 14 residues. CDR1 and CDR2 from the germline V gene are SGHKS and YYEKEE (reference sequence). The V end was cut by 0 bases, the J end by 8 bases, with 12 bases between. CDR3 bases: TGTGCCAGCAGCTTGGGGCAGGGGTTCGATGAGCAGTTCTTC. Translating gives CASSLGQGFDEQFF.